Listed here are 5 T cell receptor beta chains from one sample, sequenced in a study of post-analysis software for immune sequencing data. Study-wide results and caveats: Several TRBV segments were more frequent in patients than controls; TRBV5-6, TRBV5-1 and TRBV20-1 belonged to this group.

Incorporated into the TCR beta cDNA libraries were unique molecular identifiers, which served to reduce PCR and sequencing biases. TCRdb re-derived calls from the PCR reads in MiXCR, one entry per CDR3 protein. The sample holds 380,000 or so distinct CDR3 sequences; about a third are singletons and the top ten take roughly 13%. Their antigen targets remain unknown. Sequencing was done on a sample of blood. Receptors originate from a girl between 5 and 17 years old with multiple sclerosis.

The table lists this clonotype with many counts. The V gene is TRBV20-1, the J gene TRBJ2-5; D remains ambiguous. V lost 3 bases and J lost 5, with 10 bases in between. The CDR3 runs to 12 residues. Germline V gene sequence: CDR1 DFQATT, CDR2 SNEGSKA (reference sequence). This CDR3 is CSARTSGETQYF. The CDR3 DNA reads as TGCAGTGCTAGGACTTCTGGGGAGACCCAGTACTTC.

V is TRBV19 and J is TRBJ2-2; 11 positions match TRBD1. V lost 0 bases, J lost 4 bases, and 4 bases stayed unmatched. Germline assignment: CDR1 LNHDA and CDR2 SQIVND (reference sequence). The CDR3 sequence is 17 residues long. The CDR3 nucleotides are TGTGCCAGTAGTATAGAAAGGGGGACAGGGGGCACCGGGGAGCTGTTTTTT. This translates into CASSIERGTGGTGELFF.

This chain connects TRBV29-1 to TRBJ1-5; D not certain. CDR3 size: 13 residues. V lost 7 bases and J 7 bases, leaving 17 bases between the germline ends. CDR1 and CDR2 (germline): SQVTM, ANQGSEA. The CDR3 protein is CSAQDWRRQPQHF. CDR3 DNA sequence: TGCAGCGCCCAGGACTGGCGCAGGCAGCCCCAGCATTTT.

The J gene is TRBJ1-3, the V gene TRBV14; D remains ambiguous. The CDR3 sequence is 14 residues long. Germline loops: CDR1 SGHDN, CDR2 FVKESK. V was cut by 5 bases and J by 0 bases, with 8 bases left in between. The CDR3 DNA reads as TGTGCCAGCAGCGATGAATTCTCTGGAAACACCATATATTTT. Translating it yields CASSDEFSGNTIYF.

The CDR3 nucleotides read TGCAGTGCTAGGGAGGGACATCGATCCAATCAGCCCCAGCATTTT. Encoded protein: CSAREGHRSNQPQHF. V usage is TRBV20-1 and J usage is TRBJ1-5, with D possibly matching TRBD1 (6 bases). Trimming stripped 3 bases from V and 3 bases from J, with 15 bases between. The CDR3 loop spans 15 amino acids. Germline V CDR1 and CDR2: DFQATT, SNEGSKA (reference sequence).